This T cell receptor (beta chain) appears in the sequencing data of a study of blood T cells in healthy people across ages (dated by TCRdb to between 2014 and 2017). Study-level background: In model experiments, roughly one uniquely barcoded TCR beta cDNA molecule per two T cells was captured by template switching. Using deep sequencing normalized with unique cDNA molecular identifiers, the study measured how TCR beta repertoire diversity changes with age. The donors were split into four age groups: young (average about 15 years), middle-aged (more than 35), aged (approximately 59) and long-lived (roughly 80). To avoid experimental bias, donors of different ages were spread randomly across the sequencing lanes. Two additional independent replicas of 1 million unique cDNA reads from the same blood draw were analyzed for two donors (one aged 18 to 29 and one aged 80 or older). Here is what the overall study found, with its caveats: Compared with the aged group, the long-lived group had more naive CD4+ T cells, fewer expanded clones and increased TCR diversity, a pattern suggesting age selection. The CMV infection status of donors was not known, potentially confounding age-related changes in expanded clonotypes. As age increased, observed TCR beta diversity per million T cells dropped in a roughly linear way, and a significant reduction was already evident by age 40. Because profiling used bulk unsorted PBMCs, naive and antigen-experienced compartments could not be compared conclusively. Observed TCR beta diversity correlated strongly with the percentage of naive T cells measured by flow cytometry. Total diversity estimates from one million sequenced T cells were considered lower bounds and underestimates.

Library construction relied on 5' RACE. A second PCR of roughly 6 to 11 cycles was run with a J-beta primer mix and a sample-barcoded 5' primer. Each TCR beta cDNA molecule received a unique molecular identifier from a template-switch 5' adaptor carrying 12 random nucleotides. Each sample yielded at least 2.5 million CDR3-containing paired-end reads. All of the RNA was converted into first-strand cDNA using the Mint cDNA synthesis kit, with a TRBC-specific oligonucleotide serving as the primer. Following uracil-DNA glycosylase treatment, all cDNA underwent a first 18-cycle PCR with the universal primers M1SS and BC2_uni_R. In the paper's pipeline: Each sample was normalized by randomly selecting 1 million high-quality reads, each carrying a distinct molecular identifier. Reads with shared molecular identifiers were discarded instead of being binned into consensus sequences. MiTCR, run with a Q25 quality threshold and the strictest error-elimination algorithm, handled CDR3 identification, clonotype clustering and error correction. A nonparametric unseen species model using Euler transformation provided a lower-bound estimate of total TCR beta diversity. In TCRdb, the public reads were trimmed at Q25 with fastp and aligned with MiXCR, with productive beta chains retained. Entries are consolidated by CDR3 protein sequence, retaining the most common genes and DNA. The V and J calls were determined by TCRdb, not by the authors. Across this sample there are around 2 million distinct CDR3 sequences, with around 42% seen only once. Of the sample, 20% to 25% is held by the ten largest clones.

Donors were approximately 42 systemically healthy Caucasian individuals from Russia aged roughly 6 to 90 years. Each donor gave ten milliliters of peripheral blood, drawn into EDTA-treated Vacutainer tubes. Ficoll-Paque density-gradient centrifugation was used to isolate PBMCs, with at least 6.5 million per sample. Trizol reagent was used to extract total RNA from PBMCs, with at least 6 micrograms per sample. For every donor, flow cytometry on a PBMC aliquot measured the percentage of naive CD45RAhigh/CD27high T cells. Of note for this clonotype: Its target antigen remains unknown. There are no base qualities to consult, and no much larger clone falls within one base.

Trimming costs V 4 bases and J 11 bases, and their ends lie 18 bases apart. For CDR1 and CDR2, the germline V gene lists SGHRS and YFSETQ. The cysteine opens and the phenylalanine closes a CDR3 of 13 amino acids. The retained sequence is limited to the CDR3, 39 bases, with the frame set at the first base. The V gene is TRBV5-1 and the J gene is TRBJ2-5, and the D gene may be TRBD1, 6 bases matching. Sequencing used blood. The sequence came from a human donor in good health. The nucleotides read TGCGCCAGCAGCCAACAGGGCCCCCTCGGGCAGTACTTC. It translates to CASSQQGPLGQYF.